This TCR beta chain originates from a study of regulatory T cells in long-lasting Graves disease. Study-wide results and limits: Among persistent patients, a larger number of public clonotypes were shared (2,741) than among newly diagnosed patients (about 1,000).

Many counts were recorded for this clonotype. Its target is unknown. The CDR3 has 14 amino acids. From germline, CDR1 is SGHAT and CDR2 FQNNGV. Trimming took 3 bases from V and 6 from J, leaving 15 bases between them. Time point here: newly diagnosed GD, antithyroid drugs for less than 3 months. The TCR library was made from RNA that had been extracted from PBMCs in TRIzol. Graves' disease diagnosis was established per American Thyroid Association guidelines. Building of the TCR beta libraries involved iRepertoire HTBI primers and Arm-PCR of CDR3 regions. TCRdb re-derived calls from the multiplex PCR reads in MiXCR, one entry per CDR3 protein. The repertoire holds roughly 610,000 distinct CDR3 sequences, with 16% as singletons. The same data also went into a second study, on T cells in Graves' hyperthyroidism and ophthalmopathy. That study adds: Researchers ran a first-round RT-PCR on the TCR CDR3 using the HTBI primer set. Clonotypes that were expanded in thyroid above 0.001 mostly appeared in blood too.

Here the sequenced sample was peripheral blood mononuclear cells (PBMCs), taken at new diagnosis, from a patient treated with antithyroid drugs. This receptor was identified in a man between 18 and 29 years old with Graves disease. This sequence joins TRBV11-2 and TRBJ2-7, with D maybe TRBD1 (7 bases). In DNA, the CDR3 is TGTGCCAGCAGCTTTCCTAGGGGGCGGGGCGAGCAGTACTTC. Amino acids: CASSFPRGRGEQYF.